This T cell receptor beta chain was identified in a study of T-cell reconstitution after alpha-beta-depleted transplantation in children. This clonotype was seen repeatedly, ten times or more. The V gene's germline CDR1 is SGHRS and CDR2 YFSETQ. Trimming took off 0 bases at V and 2 bases at J, with 12 bases between the two ends. This CDR3 comprises 15 residues. A library of TCRbeta sequences, prepared with unique molecular identifiers, was generated. Using its own MiXCR run on the PCR reads, TCRdb lists one record per CDR3 protein. The sample shows roughly 280,000 distinct CDR3 sequences, around a tenth of them seen only once.

The specimen was peripheral blood, collected 180 days after TCRalphabeta/CD19-depleted stem cell transplant. The chain uses TRBV5-1 and TRBJ2-7; the D call may be TRBD1 or TRBD2 (5 bases each). The clonotype originates from a male patient aged 2-15 years who had a stem cell transplant for chronic granulomatous disease, so the T cells may come from the graft donor. The CDR3 DNA reads as TGCGCCAGCAGCTTGGCGGCCGGGGCCCCCTACGAGCAGTACTTC. Translating it yields CASSLAAGAPYEQYF. Supplemented by reference TRBV5-1 and TRBJ2-7, the full variable domain reads KAGVTQTPRYLIKTRGQQVTLSCSPISGHRSVSWYQQTPGQGLQFLFEYFSETQRNKGNFPGRFSGRQFSNSRSEMNVSTLELGDSALYLCASSLAAGAPYEQYFGPGTRLTVT.